This entry describes one T cell receptor beta chain. After removal of 3 bases from V and 0 bases from J, the junction contained 1 base not matched to a gene. The CDR3 is made up of 18 amino acids. In germline, CDR1 is SGHAT, CDR2 FQNNGV. This specimen comes from a study of Graves' ophthalmopathy and Graves' hyperthyroidism. Investigators amplified TCR beta CDR3 regions from RNA transcripts. The workflow started with a first-round RT-PCR run with HTBI primers and then moved on to a second-round multiplex PCR. TCRdb passed the multiplex PCR reads through MiXCR, listing each CDR3 protein once. The repertoire has about 400,000 distinct CDR3 sequences, 15% of them found once; the top ten carry 5.5% to 7%.

The receptor comes from a woman aged 18-29 years with stable Graves' hyperthyroidism. The sample taken for sequencing was peripheral blood. The genes are TRBV11-2 and TRBJ2-2; 16 bases are shared with TRBD2. CDR3 region: CASSLGLAGGSNTGELFF. Here the CDR3 DNA reads TGTGCCAGCAGCTTGGGACTAGCGGGGGGGTCGAACACCGGGGAGCTGTTTTTT. Complete variable domain (other parts from reference TRBV11-2 and TRBJ2-2): EAGVAQSPRYKIIEKRQSVAFWCNPISGHATLYWYQQILGQGPKLLIQFQNNGVVDDSQLPKDRFSAERLKGVDSTLKIQPAKLEDSAVYLCASSLGLAGGSNTGELFFGEGSRLTVL.